This T cell receptor (beta chain) derives from a study of CD8+ T cells in alopecia areata. In the study overall: For the treated group, dosing was oral tofacitinib at 5 to 10 mg twice daily. Study results and caveats: Shared TCR sequences were less clear between patients than in mice, possibly partly from HLA diversity. Lesional scalp displayed greater clonality than normal scalp, most notably in alopecia totalis/universalis.

A word on this clone: Its specificity is not known.

Noted treatment: oral pan-JAK inhibitor, 5-10 mg twice daily. RNA extraction was followed by reverse transcription into cDNA, which acted as the sequencing template. Produced via immunoSEQ multiplex PCR; TCRdb's table is partial and in-frame only. The table lists some 150,000 clones, 86% of them singletons, with around 13% in the top ten. Unmatched junction bases numbered 4, after V lost 3 bases and J lost 3 bases. CDR1 is PRHDT, CDR2 FYEKMQ, per germline (reference sequence). This CDR3 is built from 15 residues. V and J are TRBV13 and TRBJ2-1, with 8 nucleotides matching TRBD1. The TCR was taken from a human donor with alopecia areata. The sample in question was CD8+ T cells sorted from blood, obtained at week 4, from a patient treated with tofacitinib. CDR3 nucleotides: TGTGCCAGCAGCTTCCATGGACAGGGCTACAATGAGCAGTTCTTC. Its translation is CASSFHGQGYNEQFF.